Each of the 29 T cell receptor beta chains below was sequenced from the same sample in a study of blood T cells in healthy people across ages. A second PCR of roughly 7 to 11 cycles used a sample-barcoded 5' primer and a J-beta primer mix. MiXCR was run by TCRdb on the 5' RACE reads, yielding one entry per CDR3 protein. The sample holds about 1.6 million distinct CDR3 sequences, almost 35% seen once. Sequencing was carried out using blood. Receptor source: a woman aged 25 to 39 in good health.

There are a few counts of this clonotype. The J gene is TRBJ2-1, the V gene TRBV12-5; unclear D gene. Trimming stripped 5 bases from V and 9 bases from J, with 14 bases between. This CDR3 spans 13 amino acids. CDR1 is LGHNT and CDR2 is FRNRAP in the germline V gene. CDR3 loop: CASGPDPFSEQFF. The CDR3 nucleotides are TGTGCTAGTGGTCCAGACCCGTTTTCTGAGCAGTTCTTC.

The CDR3 reads CASSQGARQVYGYTF. CDR3 nucleotide sequence: TGCGCCAGCAGCCAAGGGGCCAGACAGGTTTATGGCTACACCTTC. J is TRBJ1-2 and V is TRBV4-1, with TRBD1 as a possible D gene (6 bases). The CDR3 consists of 15 residues. Germline loops: CDR1 MGHRA, CDR2 YSYEKL. Trimming shortened V by 1 base and J by 5 bases, and 14 bases separated the two germline ends.

This clonotype was counted only a few times. The CDR3 loop reads CSVEVGYEAFF. In nucleotides, the CDR3 is TGCAGCGTTGAAGTAGGGTATGAAGCTTTCTTT. The chain links TRBV29-1 to TRBJ1-1; D gene ambiguous. The CDR3 totals 11 residues. Germline assignment: CDR1 SQVTM and CDR2 ANQGSEA. Between the trimmed V and J ends, which lost 1 base and 7 bases, there was a span of 7 bases.

There are many counts of this clonotype. One end of the junction varies from germline; a read error may be responsible. The rearrangement uses TRBV2 and TRBJ2-6; either TRBD1 or TRBD2 may supply D (6 bases each). This CDR3 is built from 15 residues. In germline, CDR1 is SNHLY, CDR2 FYNNEI. The CDR3 DNA follows: TGCGCCAGCAGTGAGGGGGGTTCCGGGGCCAACGTCCTGACTTTC. It is translated as CASSEGGSGANVLTF.

This clonotype was seen only a few times. V gene TRBV10-2 combines with J gene TRBJ2-3; a weak D match, TRBD2 (6 bases). Germline V gene data show CDR1 as WSHSY and CDR2 as SAAADI. This CDR3 is built from 15 residues. The germline V and J ends were trimmed by 5 bases and 4 bases, with 16 bases remaining between them. The CDR3 region is CASSTSPGAPDTQYF. The CDR3 DNA reads as TGCGCCAGCAGTACCTCACCGGGAGCCCCAGATACGCAGTATTTT.

The chain uses TRBV4-1 and TRBJ2-7; D is uncertain. Per germline, CDR1 MGHRA and CDR2 YSYEKL. V was pared by 4 bases and J by 4 bases, with 14 bases between. The CDR3 spans 14 residues. CDR3 region: CASSLRASRYEQYF. Here the CDR3 DNA reads TGCGCCAGCAGCCTACGGGCCAGCCGATACGAGCAGTACTTC.

V usage is TRBV13 and J usage is TRBJ2-3; 10 bases map to TRBD1. The CDR3 spans 16 residues. V lost 4 bases and J lost 6; bases outside the gene matches: 10. Germline lookup yields CDR1 PRHDT and CDR2 FYEKMQ (reference sequence). CDR3 DNA: TGTGCCAGCAGCTCCCGGGACAGGGGTAGCGGGGATACGCAGTATTTT. Amino acid sequence: CASSSRDRGSGDTQYF. The variable domain in full, with the rest retrieved from reference TRBV13 and TRBJ2-3, is AAGVIQSPRHLIKEKRETATLKCYPIPRHDTVYWYQQGPGQDPQFLISFYEKMQSDKGSIPDRFSAQQFSDYHSELNMSSLELGDSALYFCASSSRDRGSGDTQYFGPGTRLTVL.

This clonotype was detected a few times. The genes are TRBV12-3 or TRBV12-4 and TRBJ2-5; possibly TRBD1 or TRBD2 for D (5 bases each). V was clipped by 0 bases and J by 4 bases, with 15 bases between them. The CDR3 runs 16 residues. CDR3 region: CASSLAWQGRLETQYF. Written as DNA, the CDR3 is TGTGCCAGCAGTTTAGCGTGGCAGGGACGGCTAGAGACCCAGTACTTC.

V usage is TRBV7-3 and J usage is TRBJ2-1; 13 nucleotides line up with TRBD2. V lost 3 bases, J lost 6 bases, and 17 bases stayed unmatched. The CDR3 runs 20 residues. Looked up from germline, CDR1 is SGHTA and CDR2 is FQGTGA. The chain's CDR3 is CASSLPGLAGSPRSCNEQFF. The CDR3 DNA is TGTGCCAGCAGCTTGCCGGGACTAGCGGGGAGCCCTCGATCGTGCAATGAGCAGTTCTTC.

Concerning this clonotype itself: One junction end disagrees with the germline gene, perhaps due to a read error. The rearrangement joins TRBV29-1 to TRBJ2-1, with D uncertain. Germline CDR1 reads SQVTM; CDR2 reads ANQGSEA. This CDR3 region has 13 residues. The CDR3 here is CSIERRLANEQFF. The CDR3 region has the DNA TGCAGCATTGAGAGGAGACTCGCCAATGAGCAGTTCTTC.

This clonotype has just a few counts. V usage is TRBV25-1 and J usage is TRBJ2-3; D might be TRBD2 (6 bases). CDR3 length: 15 amino acids. Germline CDR1 MGHDK, CDR2 SYGVNS. Trimming took off 8 bases at V and 4 bases at J, with 19 bases between the two ends. The CDR3, as DNA: TGTGCCAGCTCTATGGGGGGTCGCTCCGCAGATACGCAGTATTTT. It is translated as CASSMGGRSADTQYF.

The gene calls are TRBV7-9 and TRBJ2-2; TRBD1 agrees at 7 bases. The CDR3 totals 14 residues. The junction had 3 bases not matched to a gene; V was cut back by 3 bases and J by 5 bases. CDR1 is SEHNR, CDR2 FQNEAQ, per germline (reference sequence). The CDR3 sequence: CASSFQTGTGELFF. CDR3 sequence (DNA): TGTGCCAGCAGCTTCCAGACAGGGACCGGGGAGCTGTTTTTT.

The rearrangement links TRBV12-3 or TRBV12-4 to TRBJ1-4; 11 bases align to TRBD1. The CDR3 is 14 residues long. V lost 6 bases and J lost 9; bases outside the gene matches: 6. This CDR3 is CASSPGTGGQKLFF. CDR3 nucleotide sequence: TGTGCCAGCAGCCCCGGGACAGGGGGTCAAAAACTGTTTTTT.

This clonotype turned up a few times. This chain uses TRBV2 with TRBJ1-1; 7 bases are a match to TRBD1. The CDR3 length is 17 residues. Germline values: CDR1 SNHLY, CDR2 FYNNEI. Trimming at V came to 1 base and at J to 1 base, leaving 9 bases not matched to a gene. For the CDR3, the DNA is TGTGCCAGCAGTGAAGAGGGGGCGGACAGAGGGAACACTGAAGCTTTCTTT. It translates to CASSEEGADRGNTEAFF.

V and J are TRBV14 and TRBJ2-5, with 9 bases fitting TRBD1. The length of the CDR3 is 19 residues. Germline CDR1 and CDR2: SGHDN and FVKESK. The ends lost 4 bases at V and 9 bases at J; junction bases unmatched: 24. The CDR3 region has the DNA TGTGCCAGCAGCCCCAGTCCCTCTTGGGGCCTACTTTGGGACAGGGCCCAGTACTTC. It is translated as CASSPSPSWGLLWDRAQYF.

The V call is TRBV4-1, the J call TRBJ2-1; 13 nucleotides match TRBD2. Germline V lookup: CDR1 MGHRA, CDR2 YSYEKL. The CDR3 extends over 16 amino acids. Trimming removed 4 bases from V and 5 bases from J; junction bases left unmatched: 5. The CDR3 reads CASSRTSGSGNNEQFF. The DNA for the CDR3 is TGCGCCAGCAGCCGGACTAGCGGGAGTGGGAACAATGAGCAGTTCTTC.

This clonotype appeared a few times. This sequence joins TRBV6-6 and TRBJ1-1, with D unclear. The V end lost 7 bases, the J end lost 1 base, and 7 bases lay between the germline ends. Germline V gene lookup returns CDR1 MNHNY and CDR2 SVGAGI (reference sequence). The CDR3 spans 12 residues. The DNA of the CDR3 is TGTGCCAGCATAAAGGGGAACACTGAAGCTTTCTTT. It encodes CASIKGNTEAFF.

A few counts support this clonotype. The J gene is TRBJ2-1, the V gene TRBV3-1; 7 positions match TRBD1. Trimming cost V 1 base and J 2 bases; bases outside gene matches: 5. The CDR3 is made up of 16 amino acids. Per germline, CDR1 LGHDT and CDR2 YNNKEL (reference sequence). CDR3 in amino acids: CASSQAGRGPYNEQFF. In DNA form, the CDR3 reads TGTGCCAGCAGCCAAGCTGGAAGGGGGCCCTACAATGAGCAGTTCTTC.

The chain recombines TRBV28 with TRBJ2-7; tentative D call: TRBD2 (7 bases). The J call is in doubt because the DNA end fits TRBJ2-4 better. Germline CDR1 reads MDHEN; CDR2 reads SYDVKM. The CDR3 runs 15 residues. The CDR3 DNA is TGTGCCAGCCCCTTGGGGGGGGCGGAAGAAAACATTCAGTACTTC. It translates to CASPLGGAEENIQYF.

This clonotype has a handful of counts. This chain joins TRBV20-1 and TRBJ2-5; 8 bases line up with TRBD2. CDR3 length: 16 residues. The V segment lost 1 base and the J segment 1 base; nucleotides outside the gene matches: 8. Germline CDR1 reads DFQATT; CDR2 reads SNEGSKA (reference sequence). The CDR3 is CSARAQLADTQETQYF. The CDR3 nucleotides are TGCAGTGCTAGAGCTCAACTAGCGGACACCCAAGAGACCCAGTACTTC.

The chain carries TRBV21-1 and TRBJ1-2; the table calls TRBD1, which could not be checked here. TRBV21-1 is classified as a pseudogene. The CDR3 totals 13 residues. The CDR3 is CASSFRVLFDYTF. As DNA, the CDR3 is TGTGCCAGCAGCTTCCGGGTCCTCTTTGACTACACCTTC.

The chain's CDR3 is CASTIGTSNTGELFF. The CDR3 nucleotides are TGTGCCAGCACAATCGGGACCTCGAACACCGGGGAGCTGTTTTTT. This chain links TRBV28 with TRBJ2-2, with D perhaps given as TRBD1 or TRBD2 (5 bases each). Trimming cost V 7 bases and J 0 bases, with 12 bases left between them. Germline CDR1 and CDR2: MDHEN and SYDVKM. CDR3 size: 15 residues. The full variable domain, its missing parts supplied by reference TRBV28 and TRBJ2-2, is DVKVTQSSRYLVKRTGEKVFLECVQDMDHENMFWYRQDPGLGLRLIYFSYDVKMKEKGDIPEGYSVSREKKERFSLILESASTNQTSMYLCASTIGTSNTGELFFGEGSRLTVL.

This clonotype was detected ten times or more. The chain employs TRBV12-3 or TRBV12-4 and TRBJ2-3, with D perhaps matching TRBD2 (6 bases). The CDR3 contains 16 residues. V was trimmed by 6 bases and J by 4 bases, leaving 20 bases between them. The DNA for the CDR3 is TGTGCCAGCAGCTCGTCGGGGACTCTAAAAGCAGATACGCAGTATTTT. Protein sequence: CASSSSGTLKADTQYF.

The chain is built from TRBV12-3 or TRBV12-4 and TRBJ1-4, with D uncertain. Trimming pared 4 bases from V and 4 bases from J, leaving 13 bases between. CDR3 length: 15 residues. CDR3 in amino acids: CASSSPPPLNEKLFF. DNA for the CDR3: TGTGCCAGCAGTTCCCCACCGCCTCTTAATGAAAAACTGTTTTTT.

This clonotype was seen a few times. The chain's CDR3 is CASSGSGTSAHEQYF. For the CDR3, the DNA is TGTGCCAGCAGTGGCTCCGGGACTAGCGCCCACGAGCAGTACTTC. V usage is TRBV2 and J usage is TRBJ2-7, with TRBD2 identical over 10 bases. With V trimmed by 4 bases and J by 5 bases, 8 bases remained unmatched. The CDR3 loop spans 15 amino acids. The germline V gene encodes CDR1 SNHLY and CDR2 FYNNEI.

The chain is built from TRBV27 and TRBJ2-6; D is unresolved. Trimming took off 3 bases at V and 1 base at J, with 16 bases between the two ends. Germline V gene sequence: CDR1 MNHEY, CDR2 SMNVEV (reference sequence). The CDR3 runs 18 residues. CDR3 DNA: TGTGCCAGCAGTTTCACTCCACCACCTTTATCTGGGGCCAACGTCCTGACTTTC. Protein product: CASSFTPPPLSGANVLTF.

The chain joins TRBV28 to TRBJ2-2; 13 positions match TRBD2. CDR3 size: 17 residues. Germline V CDR1 and CDR2: MDHEN, SYDVKM. V shed 6 bases, J shed 2 bases, and the junction held 6 bases outside the gene matches. The CDR3: CASSTLAGGPNTGELFF. The DNA for the CDR3 is TGTGCCAGCAGCACACTAGCGGGAGGGCCAAACACCGGGGAGCTGTTTTTT.

The chain couples TRBV6-5 to TRBJ2-7; D might be TRBD2 (5 bases). The CDR3 totals 15 residues. CDR1 and CDR2 from the germline V gene are MNHEY and SVGAGI. The V and J ends lost 0 bases and 2 bases respectively, with 11 bases between them. CDR3 bases: TGTGCCAGCAGTTACTCCGCCGCCGGGGCCTACGAGCAGTACTTC. It is translated as CASSYSAAGAYEQYF.

This clonotype occurred a few times. The CDR3 region is CASLGREASTEAFF. The CDR3 region has the DNA TGTGCCAGCCTCGGGAGGGAAGCTTCCACTGAAGCTTTCTTT. The chain has TRBV6-6 and TRBJ1-1; D is unclear. This CDR3 is 14 amino acids long. Trimming shortened V by 8 bases and J by 4 bases, and 17 bases separated the two germline ends. Germline V lookup: CDR1 MNHNY, CDR2 SVGAGI (reference sequence).